This T cell receptor (beta chain) was recorded in a study of blood T cells in healthy people across ages. On the study more broadly: About one barcoded beta molecule per two T cells was captured by template switching. Overall study findings and caveats: Estimates of total diversity, which came from one million sequenced T cells, were considered to be underestimates. Observed TCR beta diversity per million T cells went down as age went up. This fall followed a roughly linear course with age.

For the second PCR, which ran for roughly 6 to 12 cycles, a sample-barcoded 5' primer and a J-beta primer mix were used. Using its own MiXCR run on the 5' RACE reads, TCRdb lists one record per CDR3 protein. This sample carries about 1.6 million distinct CDR3 sequences, approximately 32% of them seen once, and the ten largest clones take about 11%. Trimming removed 10 bases from V and 4 bases from J; junction bases left unmatched: 12. The CDR3 covers 16 residues. Per the germline V gene, CDR1 is MNHNS and CDR2 is SASEGT. As to this clonotype: Its target is not known.

This rearrangement joins TRBV6-1 to TRBJ2-1, with 11 bases identical to TRBD2. The sequence derives from a woman in her twenties or thirties in good health. The specimen was blood. The CDR3 here is CATQVVGTSGYNEQFF. CDR3 sequence (DNA): TGTGCCACCCAGGTCGTGGGGACTAGCGGATACAATGAGCAGTTCTTC.